These 13 T cell receptor beta chains were sequenced from one sample in a study of shared T cell receptors in the human thymus. Assay used: immunoSEQ multiplex PCR; TCRdb lists only in-frame clones, some missing. Here the sample spans hundreds of thousands of clones, around 78% being singletons. This sample was also put to use in a study of human thymus T cells.

Sequenced: thymocytes. Receptors originate from a boy in the first two years of life with a congenital heart defect.

This chain connects TRBV4-3 to TRBJ2-1, with 8 bases fitting TRBD2. The CDR3 contains 16 residues. Germline CDR1 is LGHNA and CDR2 is YSLEER. V was clipped by 0 bases and J by 8 bases; unmatched bases: 9. CDR3 sequence reads: CASSQDIAGSWDEQFF. The CDR3 bases are TGCGCCAGCAGCCAAGACATAGCGGGGTCTTGGGATGAGCAGTTCTTC.

This clone was detected only a few times. The chain uses TRBV6-6 and TRBJ1-4; D not resolved. Per the germline V gene, CDR1 is MNHNY and CDR2 is SVGAGI (reference sequence). With 5 bases removed from V and 6 bases from J, the gap between germline ends came to 13 bases. This CDR3 comprises 14 residues. The CDR3 nucleotides read TGTGCCAGCAGTCCATCGGGGATAGATGAAAAACTGTTTTTT. Encoded protein: CASSPSGIDEKLFF.

Only one count was recorded for this clone. The chain has TRBV2 and TRBJ1-5, with no clear D. The CDR3 is 12 residues long. V dropped 3 bases and J dropped 4 bases, with 4 bases sitting between them. Germline assignment: CDR1 SNHLY and CDR2 FYNNEI. Written as DNA, the CDR3 is TGTGCCAGCAGTGACCTTAATCAGCCCCAGCATTTT. It codes for CASSDLNQPQHF.

CDR3 bases: TGTGCCAGCAGCCCAACCCGGACAGGTTTAACCTACGAGCAGTACTTC. Translating it yields CASSPTRTGLTYEQYF. This rearrangement joins TRBV5-6 to TRBJ2-7, with 7 bases lining up with TRBD1. Germline loops: CDR1 SGHDT, CDR2 YYEEEE. The V and J ends lost 4 bases and 2 bases, in that order; junction bases with no gene match: 12. The length of the CDR3 is 16 residues.

Concerning this clone: Compared with germline, one end of the junction differs, possibly owing to a read error. V and J are TRBV7-7 and TRBJ2-5; D ambiguous. Germline V gene lookup returns CDR1 SSHAT and CDR2 FNYEAQ (reference sequence). CDR3 length: 13 amino acids. CDR3 region: CASSLAGPETQYF. Written as DNA, the CDR3 is TGTGCTAGCAGCTTAGCCGGTCCGGAGACCCAGTACTTC.

The chain links TRBV4-2 to TRBJ1-1; D call uncertain. This CDR3 comprises 17 residues. Germline V CDR1 and CDR2: LGHNA, YNFKEQ. V lost 2 bases, J lost 1 base, and 17 bases lay in between. CDR3 nucleotides: TGTGCCAGCAGCCAACCTTACCCGGGAGACACGAACACTGAAGCTTTCTTT. This sequence encodes CASSQPYPGDTNTEAFF.

There are a few counts of this clone. The V call is TRBV9, the J call TRBJ2-1, with 11 bases fitting TRBD2. With 1 base clipped from V and 0 bases from J, the junction kept 0 bases outside the gene matches. The CDR3 runs 16 residues. Germline loops: CDR1 SGDLS, CDR2 YYNGEE. CDR3 sequence: CASSVTSGSSYNEQFF. The CDR3 coding sequence is TGTGCCAGCAGCGTAACTAGCGGGAGCTCCTACAATGAGCAGTTCTTC.

The chain is built from TRBV11-2 and TRBJ1-1, with D unclear. Germline V gene data show CDR1 as SGHAT and CDR2 as FQNNGV. Trimming removed 7 bases at V and 9 bases at J, with 9 bases between. The CDR3 is 10 residues long. The CDR3 sequence is CASTPIQAFF. DNA of the CDR3: TGTGCCAGCACCCCTATACAAGCTTTCTTT.

This clone was found once. The V call is TRBV5-1, the J call TRBJ1-2, with 9 positions matching TRBD1. This CDR3 spans 15 amino acids. The V and J ends lost 5 bases and 3 bases, in that order; junction bases with no gene match: 8. Germline-derived CDR1 and CDR2 are SGHRS and YFSETQ. CDR3 nucleotide sequence: TGCGCCAGCAGGGGACAGGGAAAGAATTACTATGGCTACACCTTC. Its translation is CASRGQGKNYYGYTF.

The chain employs TRBV27 and TRBJ2-7, with TRBD2 matching 11 bases. Germline CDR1 MNHEY, CDR2 SMNVEV (reference sequence). V shed 8 bases, J shed 0 bases, and the junction held 21 bases outside the gene matches. This CDR3 has 20 residues. The CDR3 coding sequence is TGTGCCAGCGGGGGCCGGGTAGAACTAGCGGGAGAAGGGAGCTCCTACGAGCAGTACTTC. It translates to CASGGRVELAGEGSSYEQYF.

The rearrangement uses TRBV15 and TRBJ1-2; 9 bases fit TRBD1. Germline loops: CDR1 LNHNV, CDR2 YYDKDF (reference sequence). Losses at the gene ends were 8 bases for V and 7 bases for J; bases not matched to a gene: 8. This CDR3 is 13 amino acids long. The CDR3, as DNA: TGTGCCACCTATAACAGGGGGCGCGGTGGCTACACCTTC. It translates to CATYNRGRGGYTF.

The V gene is TRBV30, the J gene TRBJ2-2, with 8 bases matching TRBD2. The trim removed 0 bases at V and 3 bases at J, leaving 3 bases unmatched. The CDR3 has 15 residues. Germline assignment: CDR1 GTSNPN and CDR2 SVGIG (reference sequence). The CDR3 loop reads CAWSVPAGDTGELFF. For the CDR3, the DNA is TGTGCCTGGAGTGTCCCAGCGGGAGACACCGGGGAGCTGTTTTTT.

This clone was seen only once. CDR3 nucleotide sequence: TGCGCCAGCAGCTCCGACACAGGGGGCGCTTGGGAAAAACTGTTTTTT. This gives the protein CASSSDTGGAWEKLFF. The gene calls are TRBV5-1 and TRBJ1-4; 9 bases agree with TRBD1. From germline, CDR1 is SGHRS and CDR2 YFSETQ. After removal of 3 bases from V and 8 bases from J, the junction contained 11 bases not matched to a gene. The CDR3 covers 16 residues.